This T cell receptor (beta chain) was sequenced during a study of T cells in localized non-small cell lung cancer. As regards this clone: Its target is not known.

Trimming pared 0 bases from V and 3 bases from J, leaving 7 bases between. Per the germline V gene, CDR1 is SGDLS and CDR2 is YYNGEE. The CDR3 consists of 14 residues. The table came from immunoSEQ multiplex PCR; TCRdb's copy has only in-frame clones and leaves some out. The table lists around 48,000 clones, 70% to 85% of them singletons, with around 17% in the top ten. Study-wide results and limits: Owing to sequencing of a solitary tumor region, heterogeneity cannot be discounted. Uninvolved adjacent lung showed higher T cell clonality than tumor.

Sequenced material: peripheral blood, taken before any cancer treatment. The clonotype was recovered from a man between 40 and 75 years old with stage I squamous cell lung carcinoma. This chain links TRBV9 with TRBJ2-1, with a possible D match to TRBD1 (5 bases). For the CDR3, the DNA is TGTGCCAGCAGCGTAGTAGACAGCTACAATGAGCAGTTCTTC. Translated, it gives CASSVVDSYNEQFF.